The 20 T cell receptor beta chains reported below all come from one sample, sequenced in a study of T cell changes during pregnancy in multiple sclerosis. Only in-frame clones appear in the TCRdb table, and some are missing; sequencing was by immunoSEQ multiplex PCR. The repertoire consists of tens of thousands of clones, with around 90% occurring once and the leading ten covering 0.95% to 1.5%. This specimen consisted of peripheral blood, obtained before pregnancy. Receptors originate from a female donor with multiple sclerosis, enrolled in a pregnancy study.

The rearrangement uses TRBV23-1 and TRBJ1-5; 9 bases match TRBD1. TRBV23-1 qualifies as an ORF whose function is uncertain. V lost 6 bases and J lost 0; bases outside the gene matches: 12. The CDR3 covers 18 residues. Here the CDR3 reads CASRTGTGRAYSNQPQHF. CDR3 DNA: TGCGCCAGCAGAACCGGGACAGGGAGGGCTTATAGCAATCAGCCCCAGCATTTT.

The chain links TRBV21-1 to TRBJ1-2; TRBD1 was called by the table and not checked on the DNA. TRBV21-1 is reported as a pseudogene. This CDR3 region has 14 residues. The CDR3 sequence: CASSKGTGGPGYTF. The CDR3 DNA reads as TGTGCCAGCAGCAAAGGGACAGGGGGCCCTGGCTACACCTTC.

The V call is TRBV28, the J call TRBJ1-5, with a weak D call TRBD1 (5 bases). Germline V gene data show CDR1 as MDHEN and CDR2 as SYDVKM. V was trimmed by 8 bases and J by 11 bases, leaving 19 bases between them. This CDR3 spans 13 amino acids. In DNA, the CDR3 is TGTGCCAGCTCTTCGACAGATAGGATAGCCCAGCATTTT. Translation gives CASSSTDRIAQHF.

The J gene is TRBJ2-1, the V gene TRBV5-1; TRBD2 matches 10 bases. This CDR3 comprises 19 residues. Trimming took 3 bases from V and 7 from J; bases not matched to a gene: 19. Germline CDR1 SGHRS, CDR2 YFSETQ. The CDR3 DNA is TGCGCCAGCAGCTCCTCCGGGACTAGCGACATGAAGAGGTGGAATGAGCAGTTCTTC. This gives the protein CASSSSGTSDMKRWNEQFF. Full variable domain (rest looked up from reference TRBV5-1 and TRBJ2-1): KAGVTQTPRYLIKTRGQQVTLSCSPISGHRSVSWYQQTPGQGLQFLFEYFSETQRNKGNFPGRFSGRQFSNSRSEMNVSTLELGDSALYLCASSSSGTSDMKRWNEQFFGPGTRLTVL.

The genes are TRBV11-2 and TRBJ1-2; 8 bases agree with TRBD1. Germline values: CDR1 SGHAT, CDR2 FQNNGV. The CDR3 has 15 amino acids. Germline trimming cut 3 bases from V and 5 bases from J; bases unmatched to any gene: 8. CDR3 residues: CASSFGQGAWYGYTF. The CDR3, as DNA: TGTGCCAGCAGCTTCGGGCAGGGGGCATGGTATGGCTACACCTTC.

DNA of the CDR3: TGCGCCAGCAGTGAGCCTAGCGGGAGCGGATCCTACAATGAGCAGTTCTTC. Protein sequence: CASSEPSGSGSYNEQFF. This sequence joins TRBV10-2 and TRBJ2-1; 10 nucleotides align to TRBD2. The J segment lost 1 base and the V segment lost 2 bases, leaving 5 bases of the junction unmatched. The CDR3 is made up of 17 amino acids. Germline V CDR1 and CDR2: WSHSY, SAAADI.

This clone was picked up a small number of times. The V call is TRBV27, the J call TRBJ2-3; 10 bases are a match to TRBD2. CDR3 length: 15 amino acids. The germline CDR1 and CDR2 sequences are MNHEY and SMNVEV (reference sequence). Losses at the gene ends were 5 bases for V and 4 bases for J; bases not matched to a gene: 6. As DNA, the CDR3 is TGTGCCAGCAGTGCTCTAGCGGGAGTACCAGATACGCAGTATTTT. It translates to CASSALAGVPDTQYF.

As for this clone: At one of its ends the junction is not consistent with the germline gene, which may arise from a read error. The rearrangement uses TRBV18 and TRBJ2-7, with 8 positions matching TRBD1. Germline CDR1 is KGHSH and CDR2 is LQKENI. The CDR3 runs to 13 residues. CDR3 in DNA: TGTGCCAGCTCACCAGGTCCTGCAGGGGGCAGGGACTTC. This encodes CASSPGPAGGRDF.

The chain carries TRBV27 and TRBJ1-2; 12 bases agree with TRBD1. V gave up 5 bases and J gave up 7 bases; unmatched junction bases: 8. CDR3 length equals 15 residues. CDR1 and CDR2 from the germline V gene are MNHEY and SMNVEV (reference sequence). CDR3 residues: CASSLWGQGASGYTF. The CDR3 DNA follows: TGTGCCAGCAGTCTCTGGGGACAGGGGGCGAGTGGCTACACCTTC.

The chain combines TRBV23-1 with TRBJ1-2, with 7 positions matching TRBD1. TRBV23-1 is an ORF, with its function uncertain. The CDR3 is made up of 17 amino acids. Unmatched junction bases numbered 10, after V lost 3 bases and J lost 0 bases. The DNA of the CDR3 is TGCGCCAGCAGTCACATACCTTTAGACAGGGCTAACTATGGCTACACCTTC. Translation: CASSHIPLDRANYGYTF.

The chain employs TRBV7-9 and TRBJ2-6; the D gene is possibly TRBD2 (6 bases). The CDR3 covers 14 residues. The germline V and J ends were trimmed by 11 bases and 0 bases, with 11 bases remaining between them. From germline, CDR1 is SEHNR and CDR2 FQNEAQ (reference sequence). The CDR3 coding sequence is TGTGCCGTCAGGCGGGACTCTGGGGCCAACGTCCTGACTTTC. Its protein is CAVRRDSGANVLTF. Filled out from reference TRBV7-9 and TRBJ2-6, the complete variable domain reads DTGVSQNPRHKITKRGQNVTFRCDPISEHNRLYWYRQTLGQGPEFLTYFQNEAQLEKSRLLSDRFSAERPKGSFSTLEIQRTEQGDSAMYLCAVRRDSGANVLTFGAGSRLTVL.

The V call is TRBV18, the J call TRBJ1-5; D call uncertain. The V and J ends lost 1 base and 8 bases respectively, with 12 bases between them. CDR1 and CDR2 from the germline V gene are KGHSH and LQKENI. The CDR3 is 14 residues long. The CDR3 bases are TGTGCCAGCTCACCACGAGAGACGGCGGAGCCCCAGCATTTT. As protein: CASSPRETAEPQHF.

The chain combines TRBV7-9 with TRBJ2-1; no reliable D call. CDR1 and CDR2 (germline): SEHNR, FQNEAQ (reference sequence). Trimming shortened V by 3 bases and J by 10 bases, and 13 bases separated the two germline ends. The CDR3 length is 13 residues. The CDR3 protein is CASSFSSVDEQFF. CDR3 coding DNA: TGTGCCAGCAGCTTTAGCAGCGTTGACGAGCAGTTCTTC.

The rearrangement links TRBV2 to TRBJ2-1; 13 nucleotides match TRBD2. Trimming took 5 bases from V and 5 from J; bases not matched to a gene: 3. The CDR3 loop spans 15 amino acids. Germline V gene lookup returns CDR1 SNHLY and CDR2 FYNNEI. The DNA of the CDR3 is TGTGCCAGCAGTTTGACTAGCGGGAGGCACAATGAGCAGTTCTTC. Translation: CASSLTSGRHNEQFF.

A single count supports this clone. This chain connects TRBV30 to TRBJ1-2; no clear D gene. There are 12 residues in the CDR3. CDR1 is GTSNPN, CDR2 SVGIG, per germline (reference sequence). Trimming left V 3 bases short and J 8 bases short, with 13 bases between. The CDR3 DNA reads as TGTGCCTGGAGCCCAACCCCAGGAGGCTACACCTTC. Its translation: CAWSPTPGGYTF.

The chain combines TRBV2 with TRBJ2-3; 12 bases are shared with TRBD2. The CDR3 contains 16 residues. V dropped 7 bases and J dropped 0; count of bases not matched to a gene: 5. CDR1 SNHLY and CDR2 FYNNEI come from the germline V gene. CDR3 in DNA: TGTGCCAGCAAACCGGGACTAGCGGGTAGCACAGATACGCAGTATTTT. Amino acid sequence: CASKPGLAGSTDTQYF.

The chain is built from TRBV10-3 and TRBJ2-5, with 9 nucleotides matching TRBD2. The junction had 8 bases not matched to a gene; V was cut back by 5 bases and J by 7 bases. Per the germline V gene, CDR1 is ENHRY and CDR2 is SYGVKD. The CDR3 length is 14 residues. The CDR3 DNA reads as TGTGCCATCAGTCAAACGGCGGGAGGGCGGACCCAGTACTTC. Protein product: CAISQTAGGRTQYF.

CDR3 coding DNA: TGTGCCATCATACTAGCGGGAGGTGTAGATACGCAGTATTTT. It is translated as CAIILAGGVDTQYF. This sequence joins TRBV6-1 and TRBJ2-3, with 12 bases lining up with TRBD2. The CDR3 loop spans 14 amino acids. V was pared by 10 bases and J by 5 bases, with 7 bases of the junction left unmatched. The V gene's germline CDR1 is MNHNS and CDR2 SASEGT.

The rearrangement links TRBV5-1 to TRBJ2-7; 14 nucleotides match TRBD2. The germline CDR1 and CDR2 sequences are SGHRS and YFSETQ. The CDR3 length is 14 residues. Germline trimming cut 3 bases from V and 6 bases from J; bases unmatched to any gene: 2. CDR3: CASSSGTSGSEQYF. The CDR3 coding sequence is TGCGCCAGCAGCTCCGGGACTAGCGGGAGCGAGCAGTACTTC.

This chain joins TRBV2 and TRBJ1-2; unclear D gene. CDR3 size: 12 residues. Germline V gene sequence: CDR1 SNHLY, CDR2 FYNNEI. Trimming left V 1 base short and J 9 bases short, with 9 bases between. The CDR3 sequence: CASSEDGASYTF. The DNA for the CDR3 is TGTGCCAGCAGTGAAGATGGAGCAAGCTACACCTTC.